This entry lists 3 T cell receptor beta chains sequenced from one sample in a study of OX40 agonist ivuxolimab in advanced cancers. Profiling relied on immunoSEQ multiplex PCR, and the TCRdb table lists in-frame clones only, not all of them. The table has about 64,000 clones, 80% to 90% seen once; the top ten hold under 3.5%. This material consisted of CD4+ or CD8+ T cells sorted from blood, taken in a trial of the OX40 agonist ivuxolimab. The receptors here all came from an adult with an advanced solid tumor such as melanoma, head and neck, liver or kidney cancer.

This chain joins TRBV7-9 and TRBJ2-1, with no clear D. Trimming removed 3 bases from V and 2 bases from J, with 11 bases in between. CDR3 length: 15 amino acids. Germline assignment: CDR1 SEHNR and CDR2 FQNEAQ (reference sequence). CDR3 coding DNA: TGTGCCAGCAGCTTTGGGAATTCGGCCTACAATGAGCAGTTCTTC. Translation gives CASSFGNSAYNEQFF.

V and J are TRBV6-1 and TRBJ2-7; possibly TRBD2 for D (6 bases). Germline values: CDR1 MNHNS, CDR2 SASEGT. The CDR3 extends over 15 amino acids. Trimming pared 2 bases from V and 2 bases from J, leaving 13 bases between. This CDR3 is CASSETTSRAYEQYF. For the CDR3, the DNA is TGTGCCAGCAGTGAAACTACTAGCCGGGCCTACGAGCAGTACTTC.

This clone was observed a single time. This rearrangement joins TRBV18 to TRBJ1-1; TRBD1 might be the D (6 bases). V lost 1 base and J 3 bases, leaving 12 bases between the germline ends. The CDR3 runs to 15 residues. Germline V lookup: CDR1 KGHSH, CDR2 LQKENI. CDR3 in amino acids: CASSPLTGYDTEAFF. The CDR3 DNA reads as TGTGCCAGCTCACCACTCACAGGGTATGACACTGAAGCTTTCTTT.